This T cell receptor (beta chain) was sequenced during a study of CD4 T cells in relation to SARS-CoV-2 and coronaviruses. Across the study: No peptide or an HIV-1 Nef peptide pool served as negative control. The HLA restriction of the shared crossreactive spike epitopes was mapped.

Profiling relied on immunoSEQ multiplex PCR, and the TCRdb table lists in-frame clones only, not all of them. Of some 16,000 clones detected, over 75% appear once; the ten largest clones hold roughly a tenth. As concerns this clone: Its antigen is not identified.

The CDR3 is 15 amino acids. Trimming took 5 bases from V and 2 from J; bases not matched to a gene: 12. CDR1 and CDR2 from the germline V gene are SQVTM and ANQGSEA. CD4+ T cells from unexposed donors were obtained before the COVID-19 pandemic (2011-2018). Isolation of CD4+ T cells took place after around eleven days in culture. This receptor was obtained from a human donor in good health. The chain employs TRBV29-1 and TRBJ2-7; the match to TRBD2 covers 7 bases. Sequenced sample: CD4+ T cells from PBMCs, cultured in vitro. The CDR3 here is CSVLKTSPETYEQYF. CDR3 coding DNA: TGCAGCGTTCTGAAGACTAGCCCTGAAACCTACGAGCAGTACTTC.